This entry lists 17 T cell receptor beta chains sequenced from one sample in a study of long-term antiretroviral therapy in people with HIV. Runs used v3.0 of the immunoSEQ assay and were done at survey level. Some clones are missing from TCRdb's copy, which holds only in-frame ones; the method was immunoSEQ multiplex PCR. The repertoire holds about 30,000 clones, 94% seen once, with less than 4% in the top ten. Sample: unsorted PBMCs, taken more than 5 years after starting antiretroviral therapy. Source of these receptors: a woman aged 50 to 65 with HIV.

The chain links TRBV9 to TRBJ2-4; D not resolved. The CDR3 has 17 amino acids. V lost 2 bases, J lost 2 bases, and 17 bases lay in between. In germline, CDR1 is SGDLS, CDR2 YYNGEE. The CDR3 DNA reads as TGTGCCAGCAGCGTCGACGGAACAACCCTAACCAAAAACATTCAGTACTTC. Protein: CASSVDGTTLTKNIQYF.

This clone occurred once. V is TRBV7-2 and J is TRBJ2-5; D may match TRBD1 or TRBD2 (5 bases each). CDR1 is SGHTA and CDR2 is FQGNSA in the germline V gene. The germline V and J ends were trimmed by 5 bases and 5 bases, with 12 bases remaining between them. The CDR3 extends over 13 amino acids. The CDR3: CASSPGTGETQYF. Here the CDR3 DNA reads TGTGCCAGCAGCCCCGGGACGGGGGAGACCCAGTACTTC.

V is TRBV11-2 and J is TRBJ2-3; weak D call: TRBD2 (6 bases). The CDR3 is made up of 15 amino acids. V was trimmed by 2 bases and J by 0 bases, leaving 9 bases between them. CDR1 and CDR2 from the germline V gene are SGHAT and FQNNGV. The CDR3 sequence is CASSLRSGSTDTQYF. The CDR3 DNA reads as TGTGCCAGCAGCTTACGGAGCGGGAGCACAGATACGCAGTATTTT. Full variable domain (missing parts from reference TRBV11-2 and TRBJ2-3): EAGVAQSPRYKIIEKRQSVAFWCNPISGHATLYWYQQILGQGPKLLIQFQNNGVVDDSQLPKDRFSAERLKGVDSTLKIQPAKLEDSAVYLCASSLRSGSTDTQYFGPGTRLTVL.

This chain joins TRBV6-5 and TRBJ2-7; a weak D match, TRBD1 (6 bases). This CDR3 contains 14 residues. Trimming stripped 0 bases from V and 3 bases from J, with 9 bases between. Germline V lookup: CDR1 MNHEY, CDR2 SVGAGI. The CDR3 protein is CASSYSGQNYEQYF. The CDR3 DNA is TGTGCCAGCAGTTACTCCGGACAGAACTACGAGCAGTACTTC.

The rearrangement links TRBV29-1 to TRBJ2-6; the D gene is possibly TRBD1 (6 bases). The CDR3 runs 13 residues. The germline CDR1 and CDR2 sequences are SQVTM and ANQGSEA. The V gene lost 7 bases and the J gene lost 2 bases, with 9 bases spanning the gap. CDR3 sequence reads: CSARGAGANVLTF. In DNA, the CDR3 is TGCAGCGCCAGGGGCGCTGGGGCCAACGTCCTGACTTTC.

This clone has just one count. This sequence joins TRBV7-3 and TRBJ2-1; TRBD2 aligns across 8 bases. Per the germline V gene, CDR1 is SGHTA and CDR2 is FQGTGA. J was trimmed by 5 bases and V by 5 bases; bases with no gene match: 8. The CDR3 loop spans 15 amino acids. The CDR3: CASSAGGGLHNEQFF. CDR3 in DNA: TGTGCCAGCAGCGCGGGCGGGGGGCTACACAATGAGCAGTTCTTC.

The rearrangement links TRBV19 to TRBJ1-5; D perhaps matches TRBD1 (6 bases). V was trimmed by 4 bases and J by 6 bases, leaving 13 bases between them. Germline V gene data show CDR1 as LNHDA and CDR2 as SQIVND (reference sequence). This CDR3 is built from 14 residues. CDR3 protein: CASSTQGIVQPQHF. DNA for the CDR3: TGTGCCAGTAGTACACAGGGTATCGTTCAGCCCCAGCATTTT.

This chain connects TRBV14 to TRBJ1-1; 7 bases line up with TRBD1. Germline loops: CDR1 SGHDN, CDR2 FVKESK. The CDR3 extends over 13 amino acids. The V segment lost 0 bases and the J segment 9 bases; nucleotides outside the gene matches: 4. The CDR3 sequence is CASSQDLRGQAFF. As DNA, the CDR3 is TGTGCCAGCAGCCAAGACCTTAGGGGGCAAGCTTTCTTT.

This rearrangement joins TRBV30 to TRBJ2-1, with 7 bases lining up with TRBD1. Trimming cost V 2 bases and J 3 bases; bases outside gene matches: 4. CDR1 is GTSNPN, CDR2 SVGIG, per germline (reference sequence). The CDR3 covers 14 residues. CDR3 coding DNA: TGTGCCTGGAGTTTAGGGGGCAACTACAATGAGCAGTTCTTC. Translation: CAWSLGGNYNEQFF.

The chain recombines TRBV30 with TRBJ2-5; 10 bases match TRBD1. V lost 2 bases to trimming and J lost 4 bases; unmatched junction nucleotides: 10. The CDR3 is 16 amino acids. The germline V gene encodes CDR1 GTSNPN and CDR2 SVGIG (reference sequence). The CDR3: CAWSSLRQGARETQYF. The CDR3 region has the DNA TGTGCCTGGAGTTCCCTAAGACAGGGGGCCCGAGAGACCCAGTACTTC.

This chain's CDR3 is CASKGTGGNYGYTF. The CDR3 nucleotides read TGTGCCAGTAAAGGGACAGGGGGAAACTATGGCTACACCTTC. This sequence joins TRBV19 and TRBJ1-2, with 11 bases identical to TRBD1. V lost 7 bases, J lost 2 bases, and 3 bases stayed unmatched. The germline gives CDR1 LNHDA, CDR2 SQIVND (reference sequence). The CDR3 contains 14 residues.

This chain uses TRBV7-8 with TRBJ1-1, with 9 bases fitting TRBD1. V lost 4 bases and J lost 0; bases outside the gene matches: 6. Germline CDR1 is SGHVS and CDR2 is FQNEAQ. The CDR3 consists of 16 residues. CDR3 sequence: CASSSKGTGMNTEAFF. CDR3 bases: TGTGCCAGCAGCTCTAAGGGGACAGGGATGAACACTGAAGCTTTCTTT.

The gene calls are TRBV6-5 and TRBJ1-5, with TRBD1 matching over 8 bases. Looked up from germline, CDR1 is MNHEY and CDR2 is SVGAGI. V was clipped by 6 bases and J by 6 bases; unmatched bases: 4. This CDR3 is built from 13 residues. The CDR3 loop is CASRGQGGQPQHF. CDR3 DNA sequence: TGTGCCAGCAGAGGACAGGGAGGTCAGCCCCAGCATTTT.

The chain employs TRBV7-9 and TRBJ1-6, with a tentative D call TRBD1 (5 bases). The CDR3 loop spans 13 amino acids. The germline V gene has CDR1 SEHNR and CDR2 FQNEAQ (reference sequence). The V gene lost 8 bases and the J gene lost 6 bases, with 11 bases spanning the gap. CDR3 coding DNA: TGTGCCAGCGGGGCTCGGGCTAATTCACCCCTCCACTTT. This translates into CASGARANSPLHF. The entire variable domain, with the rest obtained from reference TRBV7-9 and TRBJ1-6, is as follows: DTGVSQNPRHKITKRGQNVTFRCDPISEHNRLYWYRQTLGQGPEFLTYFQNEAQLEKSRLLSDRFSAERPKGSFSTLEIQRTEQGDSAMYLCASGARANSPLHFGNGTRLTVT.

This chain joins TRBV9 and TRBJ1-3; 9 bases are a match to TRBD1. V shed 1 base and J 4 bases; nucleotides not matched to a gene: 6. This CDR3 has 16 amino acids. Germline values: CDR1 SGDLS, CDR2 YYNGEE. The CDR3 reads CASSVTGTGFGNTIYF. The CDR3 DNA reads as TGTGCCAGCAGCGTAACCGGGACAGGGTTCGGAAACACCATATATTTT.

The chain employs TRBV4-2 and TRBJ1-1; weak D call: TRBD1 (5 bases). This CDR3 has 15 residues. V lost 0 bases, J lost 1 base, and 9 bases lay in between. Germline V gene lookup returns CDR1 LGHNA and CDR2 YNFKEQ. CDR3 loop: CASSQDPGANTEAFF. The DNA of the CDR3 is TGTGCCAGCAGCCAAGACCCTGGGGCGAACACTGAAGCTTTCTTT.

The chain carries TRBV27 and TRBJ2-3; 7 bases are a match to TRBD2. The CDR3 extends over 14 amino acids. V was clipped by 3 bases and J by 3 bases; unmatched bases: 3. Per germline, CDR1 MNHEY and CDR2 SMNVEV (reference sequence). The CDR3 DNA is TGTGCCAGCAGTTTGTGGGGGGGGACAGATACGCAGTATTTT. Residues: CASSLWGGTDTQYF.